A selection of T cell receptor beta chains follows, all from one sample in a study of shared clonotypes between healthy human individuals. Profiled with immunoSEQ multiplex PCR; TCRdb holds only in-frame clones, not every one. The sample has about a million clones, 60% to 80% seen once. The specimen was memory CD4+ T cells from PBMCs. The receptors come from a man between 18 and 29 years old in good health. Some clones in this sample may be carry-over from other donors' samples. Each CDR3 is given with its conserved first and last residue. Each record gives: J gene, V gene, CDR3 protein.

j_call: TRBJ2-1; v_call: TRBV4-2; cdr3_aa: CASSPGIGLYNEQFF
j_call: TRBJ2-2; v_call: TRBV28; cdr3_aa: CASTPQGLANTGELFF
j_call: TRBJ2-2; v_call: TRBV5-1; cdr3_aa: CASSLGGSVGELFF
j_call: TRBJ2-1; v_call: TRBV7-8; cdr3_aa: CASSLGVAGSYNEQFF
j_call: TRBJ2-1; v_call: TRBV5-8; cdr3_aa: CASSLRLDSEQFF
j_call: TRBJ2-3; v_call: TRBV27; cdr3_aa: CASSFRRKGDTQYF
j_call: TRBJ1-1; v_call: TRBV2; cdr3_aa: CASSATVTQMNTEAFF
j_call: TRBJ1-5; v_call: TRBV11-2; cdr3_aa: CASSFTGANQPQHF
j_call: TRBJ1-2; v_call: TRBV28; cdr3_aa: CASSLPGLGDGYTF
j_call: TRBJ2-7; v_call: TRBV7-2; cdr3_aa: CASSLAYPSSYEQYF
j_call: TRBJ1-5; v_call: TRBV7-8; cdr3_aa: CASSLGLNQPQHF
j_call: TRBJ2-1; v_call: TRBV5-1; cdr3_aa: CASSWTSGSNEQFF
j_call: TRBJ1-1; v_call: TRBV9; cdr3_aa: CASSVRTGPFEAFF
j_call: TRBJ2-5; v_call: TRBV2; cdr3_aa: CASSGGSWRTQETQYF
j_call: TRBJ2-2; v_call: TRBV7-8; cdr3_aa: CASSLPAGYTGELFF
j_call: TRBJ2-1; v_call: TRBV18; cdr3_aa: CASSWTLGYNEQFF
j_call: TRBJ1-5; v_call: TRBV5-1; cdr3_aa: CASSRDINQPQHF
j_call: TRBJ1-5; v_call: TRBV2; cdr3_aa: CASSEGSTGNQPQHF
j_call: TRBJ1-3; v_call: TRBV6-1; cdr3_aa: CASGDSRSGNTIYF
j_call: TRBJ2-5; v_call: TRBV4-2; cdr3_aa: CASSQDRGLLETQYF
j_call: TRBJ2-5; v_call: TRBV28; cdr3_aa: CASSQLWGETQYF
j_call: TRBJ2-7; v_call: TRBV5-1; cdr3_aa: CASSVGTSGSFTYEQYF
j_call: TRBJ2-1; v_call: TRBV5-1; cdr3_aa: CASSLAGHNNEQFF
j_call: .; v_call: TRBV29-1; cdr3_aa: CSVGTGRGIETQYF
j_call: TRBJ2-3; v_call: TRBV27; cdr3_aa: CASRPGTLPRTQYF